Reported below is one T cell receptor beta chain. Its antigen is not yet known. Qualities for individual bases were not recorded, and no much larger clone is one base off. TCRbeta CDR3 regions were amplified from genomic DNA using the immunoSEQ Assay, a bias-controlled multiplex PCR. In the authors' own workflow: The number of nucleated cells in each sample was estimated from the amplification of reference gene primers within the assay. Sequence reads were collapsed and filtered to measure the absolute abundance of every unique TCRbeta CDR3 rearrangement. For each sample, productive Simpson clonality was calculated by taking the square root of Simpson's diversity index across productive rearrangements. TCRdb mirrors the immuneACCESS table, restricted to in-frame sequences. Some clones are absent from its copies; in checked studies, under half trace to an unresolved V gene, and the reason for the others is unknown. Clone size and V and J calls were adopted from that table, with D and trimming inferred from the DNA. Within this sample are roughly 150,000 clones, with around 90% of them counted one time only. Of the sample, about 5% is held by the ten largest clones.

The CDR3, cysteine through phenylalanine, is 13 amino acids long. The retained sequence is limited to the CDR3, 39 bases, with the frame set at the first base. Trimming accounts for 3 bases at V and 7 bases at J, while the number of junction bases matched to no gene is 2. From a lookup of the germline V gene (reference sequence), CDR1 and CDR2 are SEHNR and FQNEAQ. The sample comes from a study of blood T cell repertoires in COVID-19 (dated by TCRdb to between 2020 and 2021). About the study as a whole: The collaborator samples originated in the United States, Italy and Spain and spanned the acute and convalescent phases of COVID-19. The sample metadata nearly always contained a de-identified subject ID, COVID-19 status, age in years and sex. The material from the prospective study consisted of cDNA or gDNA derived from T cells, B-cell-depleted T cells, or PBMCs. The repertoires were made available in a free public database intended to serve as a resource for research on the immune response to SARS-CoV-2. Samples were obtained from the ongoing ImmuneRACE study (first 160 participants) and from 950 to 1,500 subjects provided by 6 global collaborators. Subjects who had been exposed to COVID-19, were actively infected with it, or had recovered from it provided the deeply sampled blood TCRbeta repertoires that made up the dataset. Where available, HLA class I and class II types were taken from metadata supplied by the sample provider and were not determined by assay-based typing. Overall study outcomes, separate from this receptor: The quantity of clinical and demographic metadata differed by source and by participant and was supplied without curation.

Collaborating institutions collected whole blood in K2EDTA tubes following their own protocols. For TCRbeta analysis, collaborators shipped samples in one of three forms: frozen whole blood, isolated PBMCs, or DNA extracted from either of those sample types. The rearrangement joined TRBV7-9 to TRBJ2-1; TRBD2 agrees with 8 junctional bases. Sequencing was performed on peripheral blood. This TCR came from a human donor in a cohort sampled during active COVID-19. The bases read TGTGCCAGCAGCTTGGGGACTAGAAATGAGCAGTTCTTC. Its coded protein is CASSLGTRNEQFF.